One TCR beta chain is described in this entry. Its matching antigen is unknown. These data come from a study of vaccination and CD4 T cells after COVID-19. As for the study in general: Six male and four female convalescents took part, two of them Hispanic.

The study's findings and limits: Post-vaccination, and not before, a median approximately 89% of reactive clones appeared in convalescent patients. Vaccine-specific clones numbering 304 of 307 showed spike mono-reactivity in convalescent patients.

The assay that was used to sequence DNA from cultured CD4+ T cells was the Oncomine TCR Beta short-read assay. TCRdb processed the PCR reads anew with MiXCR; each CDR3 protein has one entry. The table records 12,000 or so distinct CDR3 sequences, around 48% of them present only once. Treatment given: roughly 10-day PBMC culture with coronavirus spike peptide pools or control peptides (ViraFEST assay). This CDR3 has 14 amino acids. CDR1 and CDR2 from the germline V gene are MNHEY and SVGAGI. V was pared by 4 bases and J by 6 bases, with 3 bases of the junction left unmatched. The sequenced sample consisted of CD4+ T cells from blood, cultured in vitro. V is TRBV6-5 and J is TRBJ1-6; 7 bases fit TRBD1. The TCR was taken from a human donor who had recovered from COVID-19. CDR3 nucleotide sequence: TGTGCCAGCAGTTCCTACAGGGGTAATTCACCCCTCCACTTT. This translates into CASSSYRGNSPLHF.